The TCR beta chain under discussion was sequenced for a study of early T cells in non-severe SARS-CoV-2 infection. Study-level background: It was bulk RNA from unsorted whole blood that was sequenced, and the chains were unpaired. Findings and caveats of the study: A preference for anti-spike CD8 responses marked VDJdb matching, which missed private and CD4 specificities.

Separate cDNA molecules each had unique molecular identifiers attached to them. A single record per CDR3 protein comes from TCRdb applying MiXCR to the 5' RACE reads. The sample yields about 33,000 distinct CDR3 sequences, around 5% seen once. This clonotype has ten or more counts. As yet, its antigen is unknown. The sequenced sample was whole blood. The TCR was taken from an adult who was a healthcare worker with PCR-confirmed SARS-CoV-2 infection or an uninfected control (not recorded which).

This CDR3 is CASSGRAAIAKNIQYF. CDR3 DNA: TGTGCCAGCAGCGGAAGGGCAGCGATAGCCAAAAACATTCAGTACTTC. The rearrangement links TRBV11-2 to TRBJ2-4; D uncertain. The length of the CDR3 is 16 residues. V lost 5 bases and J lost 0, with 14 bases in between. From germline, CDR1 is SGHAT and CDR2 FQNNGV.